The sequence of this T cell receptor (beta chain) was determined in a study of CD4 and CD8 cells across lung adenocarcinoma regions. This clonotype was counted a single time. The V gene end was trimmed by 6 bases and the J gene end by 0 bases; junction bases not matched to a gene: 3. This CDR3 region has 14 residues. Looked up from germline, CDR1 is MNHEY and CDR2 is SVGEGT. Donors had localized lung adenocarcinoma, a non-small cell lung cancer. TCRdb recomputed calls from the PCR reads with MiXCR, one row per CDR3 protein. The data contain about 9,000 distinct CDR3 sequences, around 50% of them singletons.

This chain links TRBV6-2 or TRBV6-3 with TRBJ1-1, with 8 bases fitting TRBD1. The TCR originated in a female donor with lung adenocarcinoma. The CD4 and CD8 labels of this study may be unreliable. Material for sequencing was CD4+ T cells from the margin of a lung tumor. The CDR3 coding sequence is TGTGCCAGCAGATGGACAGGGATGAACACTGAAGCTTTCTTT. Its protein product is CASRWTGMNTEAFF.